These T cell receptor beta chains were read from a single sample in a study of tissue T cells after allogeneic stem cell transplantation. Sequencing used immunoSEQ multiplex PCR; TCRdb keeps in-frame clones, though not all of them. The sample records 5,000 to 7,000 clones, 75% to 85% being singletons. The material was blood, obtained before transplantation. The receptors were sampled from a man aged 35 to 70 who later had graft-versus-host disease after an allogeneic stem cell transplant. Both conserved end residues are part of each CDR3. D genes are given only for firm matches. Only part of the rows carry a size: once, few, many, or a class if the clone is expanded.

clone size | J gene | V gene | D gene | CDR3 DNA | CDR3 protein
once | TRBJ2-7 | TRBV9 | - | TGTGCCAGCACTACAGGAAGGGAGAGCCAAATTTACGAGCAGTACTTC | CASTTGRESQIYEQYF
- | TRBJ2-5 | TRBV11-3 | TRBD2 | TGTGCCAGCAGCTTATCGGGAGGGGAGACCCAGTACTTC | CASSLSGGETQYF
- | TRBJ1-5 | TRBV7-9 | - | TGTGCCAGCAGCTTAGGGCAGACCTCTCAGCCCCAGCATTTT | CASSLGQTSQPQHF
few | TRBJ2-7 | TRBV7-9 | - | TGTGCCAGCAGACCAGGTAGCTCCTACGAGCAGTACTTC | CASRPGSSYEQYF
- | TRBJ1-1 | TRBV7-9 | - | TGTGCCAGCAGCTTAGTAGGGGACGGCACTGAAGCTTTCTTT | CASSLVGDGTEAFF
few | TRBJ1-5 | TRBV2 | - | TGTGCCAGCAGCTCCCCGGGGGGGTTCGGTCAGCCCCAGCATTTT | CASSSPGGFGQPQHF
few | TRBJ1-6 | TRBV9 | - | TGTGCCAGCAGCCCCGGGACCCTGAATTCACCCCTCCACTTT | CASSPGTLNSPLHF
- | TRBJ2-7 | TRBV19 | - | TGTGCCAGTAGTATTGACACCTACGAGCAGTACTTC | CASSIDTYEQYF
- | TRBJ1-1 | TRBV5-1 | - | TGCGCCAGCAGCTTGACGTCAGAGAACACTGAAGCTTTCTTT | CASSLTSENTEAFF
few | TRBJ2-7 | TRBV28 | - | TGTGCCAGCAGTCCCTTTTACGAGCAGTACTTC | CASSPFYEQYF
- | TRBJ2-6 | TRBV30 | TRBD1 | TGTGCCTGGCAACAGGGGGCCACGGGGGGGGCCAACGTCCTGACTTTC | CAWQQGATGGANVLTF
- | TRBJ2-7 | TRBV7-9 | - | TGTGCCAGCAGCTTATCGCACGAGCAGTACTTC | CASSLSHEQYF
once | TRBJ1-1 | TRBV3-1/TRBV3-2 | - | TGTGCCAGCAGCCAACGCGGGGGACGGTCGAACACTGAAGCTTTCTTT | CASSQRGGRSNTEAFF
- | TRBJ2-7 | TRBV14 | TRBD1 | TGTGCCAGCAGCCATAGGGGGCGTCGCTACGAGCAGTACTTC | CASSHRGRRYEQYF
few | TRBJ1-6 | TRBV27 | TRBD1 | TGTGCCAGCAGCCGGACAGGGGTAGGTAATTCACCCCTCCACTTT | CASSRTGVGNSPLHF
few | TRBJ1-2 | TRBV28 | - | TGTGCCATCGAACGGGGTAACTATGGCTACACCTTC | CAIERGNYGYTF